Below, one T cell receptor beta chain is given with its context. Antigen specificity is unknown. Produced via immunoSEQ multiplex PCR; TCRdb's table is partial and in-frame only. The sample consists of 65,000 to 95,000 clones, about 84% of them appearing once. The data were obtained in a study of T cell responses to AZD1222 COVID-19 vaccine. General study results and limits: Two AZD1222 doses significantly raised spike-specific TCR breadth and depth over controls.

Germline CDR1 and CDR2: GTSNPN and SVGIG (reference sequence). The CDR3 has 14 amino acids. J lost 9 bases, V lost 8 bases, and 12 bases had no gene match. This receptor was identified in an adult in good health. V gene TRBV30 combines with J gene TRBJ2-1; 11 positions match TRBD2. The sample was peripheral blood, taken on day 0 of AZD1222 vaccination. CDR3: CAGKIAGGPREQFF. CDR3 in DNA: TGTGCCGGAAAAATAGCGGGAGGGCCTCGTGAGCAGTTCTTC. The full variable domain, with the rest looked up from reference TRBV30 and TRBJ2-1, is SQTIHQWPATLVQPVGSPLSLECTVEGTSNPNLYWYRQAAGRGLQLLFYSVGIGQISSEVPQNLSASRPQDRQFILSSKKLLLSDSGFYLCAGKIAGGPREQFFGPGTRLTVL.